This TCR beta chain was identified during a study of T cells in tumors after PD-1 blockade (dated by TCRdb to 2018 to 2020). General notes on the study: Patients were excluded if they had prior checkpoint blockade, use of systemic immunosuppressants, or recent radiotherapy or other anti-cancer therapy within 4 weeks. To compare clonotypes in blood versus tumor, bulk TCR sequencing was run on approximately 11 peripheral blood samples drawn from four to six patients. Some patients also continued taking vismodegib 150 mg daily during anti-PD-1 treatment. Paired single-cell RNA and TCR sequencing was performed on site-matched tumors from BCC or SCC patients before and after anti-PD-1 therapy. Peripheral blood samples averaged approximately 100,000 TCR templates (range about 24,679-290,000) and around 35,000 unique clonotypes. Patients received pembrolizumab 200 mg every 3 weeks or cemiplimab 350 mg every 2 weeks. RECIST version 1.1 was the standard used to evaluate clinical response. Results the study describes overall, beyond this receptor: The source of novel T cell clones was not identified, and lymphoid organs or rare unexpanded clones within the tumor or the tumor periphery could be included among the possible sources. Around 45% of tumor TCR clonotypes were detected in blood, and some novel exhausted tumor clones were observed in pre-treatment blood, which was taken as suggesting peripheral recruitment.

Concerning this clone: The antigen this receptor binds is unknown. Base qualities are not recorded, but no much larger clone differs from it by a single base.

For bulk TCRbeta sequencing, genomic DNA was extracted from tumor biopsies or peripheral blood, and input amounts ranged from about 600 ng to 6,004 ng. Every patient was a poor candidate for surgical resection and had histologically proven advanced or metastatic basal or squamous cell carcinoma. The basal cell carcinoma cohort comprised some ten patients, of whom about eight had bulk tumor TCR sequencing. Per the germline V gene (reference sequence), LNHDA is the CDR1 and SQIVND is the CDR2. V is cut by 5 bases and J by 3 bases, and the space between the germline ends is 11 bases. Including cysteine and phenylalanine, the CDR3 has 13 amino acids. The entry retains the CDR3 DNA only, 39 bases that are in frame from base 1. Deep TCRbeta sequencing was performed with the immunoSEQ platform. Regarding the original processing steps: Only productive rearrangements were exported from the immunoSEQ Analyzer for downstream analysis. T cell phenotypes were assigned to bulk TCRbeta clonotypes by matching to single-cell RNA+TCR-seq clones sharing the same TCRbeta sequence. Using bulk TCR sequencing data, clone enrichment in tumor was calculated by dividing a clone's tumor frequency by the same clone's PBMC frequency. TCRs were grouped by GLIPH into specificity groups, defined as clusters of distinct TCRs likely recognizing common antigens via shared CDR3 motifs. The table comes from immuneACCESS by way of TCRdb, which keeps in-frame sequences with V and J called. Part of the clones is missing from these tables; in studies checked, under half for an unresolved V gene and the rest for unknown reasons. V and J calls plus clone size are reproduced from that table; the DNA served to infer D and trimming. The sample records more than 5,000 clones, roughly 80% of which are singletons. The top ten clonotypes cover 45% to 50% of the sample.

The rearranged segments are TRBV19 and TRBJ2-7; TRBD1 is possibly the D segment (7 matching bases). The material sequenced was PBMCs, taken after anti-PD-1 therapy. The receptor was isolated from a human donor with advanced basal cell or squamous cell carcinoma (not recorded which). The sequenced DNA is TGTGCCAGTAGTTCGCAGGGGGGCTACGAGCAGTACTTC. Protein translation: CASSSQGGYEQYF.